The 5 T cell receptor beta chains below were found in one sample sequenced in a study of blood T cells in healthy people across ages. A second PCR, run for roughly 7 to 11 cycles, used a sample-barcoded 5' primer plus a J-beta primer mix. One entry per CDR3 protein, called by TCRdb with MiXCR from the 5' RACE reads. The sample has more than 600,000 distinct CDR3 sequences, around 25% seen once. The same data also contributed to another study, on T cells of mothers and their children.

The sample taken for sequencing was blood. The receptors were sampled from a boy aged 5-17 years in good health.

This chain connects TRBV3-1 to TRBJ1-1, with D maybe TRBD1 (5 bases). The germline V gene encodes CDR1 LGHDT and CDR2 YNNKEL (reference sequence). V lost 3 bases, J lost 3 bases, and 5 bases lay in between. This CDR3 contains 12 residues. Here the CDR3 DNA reads TGTGCCAGCAGCCACAGGGACACTGAAGCTTTCTTT. Translated, it gives CASSHRDTEAFF.

This clonotype was detected a few times. The gene calls are TRBV11-2 and TRBJ1-6; TRBD1 is a possible D gene (5 bases). In germline, CDR1 is SGHAT, CDR2 FQNNGV. V was shortened by 5 bases and J by 9 bases, with 17 bases between the two germline ends. The CDR3 spans 15 residues. The CDR3 coding sequence is TGTGCCAGCAGCACCCAAAACTTCAGGGTTTCACCCCTCCACTTT. This translates into CASSTQNFRVSPLHF.

There are a few counts of this clonotype. This sequence joins TRBV9 and TRBJ2-4, with D possibly being TRBD2 (5 bases). The germline V gene encodes CDR1 SGDLS and CDR2 YYNGEE. The CDR3 contains 13 residues. V lost 0 bases and J 7 bases, leaving 8 bases between the germline ends. The CDR3: CASSVVGSNIQYF. The DNA of the CDR3 is TGTGCCAGCAGCGTAGTTGGGAGTAACATTCAGTACTTC.

The rearrangement joins TRBV27 to TRBJ2-7, with TRBD2 as a possible D gene (6 bases). Between the trimmed V and J ends, which lost 3 bases and 2 bases, there was a span of 14 bases. The CDR3 has 15 residues. Germline CDR1 and CDR2: MNHEY and SMNVEV (reference sequence). The CDR3 sequence is CASSLTAEGTYEQYF. DNA of the CDR3: TGTGCCAGCAGTTTGACAGCGGAGGGGACCTACGAGCAGTACTTC.

This clonotype was counted only a few times. This chain joins TRBV24-1 and TRBJ1-1; D not resolved. The CDR3 has 13 residues. Germline V gene lookup returns CDR1 KGHDR and CDR2 SFDVKD. The V end lost 7 bases, the J end lost 8 bases, and 16 bases lay between the germline ends. In DNA form, the CDR3 reads TGTGCCACCAGCGAAAATACAGCCTCCGAAGCTTTCTTT. It specifies CATSENTASEAFF.